Following are 9 T cell receptor beta chains from one sample sequenced in a study of regulatory T cells in long-lasting Graves disease. Specified time point: newly diagnosed GD, antithyroid drugs for less than 3 months. The TCR library used RNA extracted from PBMCs. iRepertoire HTBI primers and Arm-PCR of CDR3 regions built TCR beta libraries. TCRdb analysed the multiplex PCR reads with MiXCR anew, one entry per CDR3 protein. Counted here are under 500,000 distinct CDR3 sequences, about a sixth occurring once; the ten biggest clones make up roughly a tenth. These data were likewise used in another study, on T cells in Graves' hyperthyroidism and ophthalmopathy.

The sequencing used peripheral blood mononuclear cells (PBMCs), collected at new diagnosis, from a patient treated with antithyroid drugs. The receptors originated from a woman aged 25 to 39 with Graves disease.

This clonotype was recorded many times. The chain has TRBV27 and TRBJ2-5; no clear D gene. The V end was cut by 6 bases, the J end by 4 bases, with 6 bases between. The CDR3 is 11 amino acids. Germline CDR1 and CDR2: MNHEY and SMNVEV (reference sequence). The CDR3 reads CASSPSETQYF. The CDR3 DNA sequence: TGTGCCAGCAGCCCCTCAGAGACCCAGTACTTC.

The rearrangement links TRBV28 to TRBJ2-2; D remains ambiguous. Trimming took 8 bases from V and 4 from J, leaving 14 bases between them. CDR3 length equals 14 residues. Germline V lookup: CDR1 MDHEN, CDR2 SYDVKM. The CDR3 reads CASGRDKSTGELFF. CDR3 coding DNA: TGTGCCAGCGGACGAGACAAGTCCACCGGGGAGCTGTTTTTT.

This chain connects TRBV20-1 to TRBJ1-6; D not resolved. This CDR3 is built from 16 residues. V was trimmed by 1 base and J by 8 bases, leaving 18 bases between them. CDR1 and CDR2 (germline): DFQATT, SNEGSKA (reference sequence). This chain's CDR3 is CSARAAARREDSPLHF. In DNA form, the CDR3 reads TGCAGTGCTAGAGCGGCCGCAAGACGTGAGGATTCACCCCTCCACTTT.

The chain recombines TRBV28 with TRBJ2-5; no definite D call. The length of the CDR3 is 15 residues. Germline V gives CDR1 MDHEN, CDR2 SYDVKM. The V and J ends lost 2 bases and 1 base respectively, with 11 bases between them. The CDR3 DNA reads as TGTGCCAGCAGTTTACGATGGCGCAGCCAAGAGACCCAGTACTTC. Translation gives CASSLRWRSQETQYF.

Concerning this clonotype itself: This could be a read error, since a much larger clone is one nucleotide away. The chain links TRBV29-1 to TRBJ2-4; 8 positions agree with TRBD1. CDR1 and CDR2 (germline): SQVTM, ANQGSEA. The CDR3 contains 14 residues. The CDR3 DNA follows: TGCAGCGTTGTGGATCGGGACAGGTTATATGGGCAGTCCTTC. This gives the protein CSVVDRDRLYGQSF.

This clonotype was seen many times. The V call is TRBV2, the J call TRBJ1-5; D is unclear. The CDR3 sequence is 16 residues long. CDR1 and CDR2 from the germline V gene are SNHLY and FYNNEI. The germline V and J ends were trimmed by 1 base and 2 bases, with 12 bases remaining between them. This CDR3 reads CASSEGEGIGNQPQHF. CDR3 DNA sequence: TGTGCCAGCAGTGAAGGGGAAGGGATTGGCAATCAGCCCCAGCATTTT.

This clonotype was seen many times. The V gene is TRBV15, the J gene TRBJ2-1, with 9 nucleotides matching TRBD2. The CDR3 loop spans 17 amino acids. The germline CDR1 and CDR2 sequences are LNHNV and YYDKDF (reference sequence). The V and J ends lost 1 base and 0 bases, in that order; junction bases with no gene match: 4. The CDR3, as DNA: TGTGCCACCAGCAGAGCGCTAGCGGGGAGCTCCTACAATGAGCAGTTCTTC. Translating it yields CATSRALAGSSYNEQFF.

This clonotype came up many times. CDR3 sequence reads: CASSPLAGYEQYF. The CDR3 DNA reads as TGTGCCAGCAGCCCCCTAGCGGGCTACGAGCAGTACTTC. The rearrangement links TRBV3-1 to TRBJ2-7; 8 nucleotides line up with TRBD2. The germline V gene has CDR1 LGHDT and CDR2 YNNKEL (reference sequence). The CDR3 covers 13 residues. V was clipped by 4 bases and J by 3 bases; unmatched bases: 2.

This clonotype was detected many times. This chain joins TRBV20-1 and TRBJ2-1; perhaps TRBD2 as D (6 bases). CDR3 length equals 13 residues. Trimming cost V 5 bases and J 5 bases, with 13 bases left between them. Germline CDR1 is DFQATT and CDR2 is SNEGSKA (reference sequence). Here the CDR3 DNA reads TGCAGTGCTGAACCGGGACTTCACAATGAGCAGTTCTTC. The encoded protein is CSAEPGLHNEQFF.